The 15 T cell receptor beta chains presented below share a single source sample, sequenced in a study of blood T cell repertoires in COVID-19. Only in-frame clones appear in the TCRdb table, and some are missing; sequencing was by immunoSEQ multiplex PCR. Seen here are around 200,000 clones, more than 80% observed once, and the top ten hold 6.2%. Sequencing was done on a sample of PBMCs or T cells enriched from blood (not recorded which). Source of these receptors: a man aged 35-49 years who had recovered from COVID-19.

V gene TRBV5-6 combines with J gene TRBJ1-5, with D perhaps TRBD1 (5 bases). Trimming stripped 3 bases from V and 7 bases from J, with 14 bases between. Germline V gene data show CDR1 as SGHDT and CDR2 as YYEEEE. The CDR3 is 14 residues long. CDR3 region: CASSSRGRYQPQHF. Written as DNA, the CDR3 is TGTGCCAGCAGCTCACGGGGGAGATACCAGCCCCAGCATTTT.

The rearrangement uses TRBV28 and TRBJ2-5; maybe TRBD2 (5 bases). The germline V gene has CDR1 MDHEN and CDR2 SYDVKM. The V and J ends lost 7 bases and 7 bases respectively, with 19 bases between them. The CDR3 totals 14 residues. The CDR3 region is CASKEASRRGTQYF. The DNA of the CDR3 is TGTGCCAGCAAGGAGGCCAGTAGACGGGGGACCCAGTACTTC.

In this sample, this clone turned up once. This chain links TRBV4-1 with TRBJ1-2; 11 bases align to TRBD1. In germline, CDR1 is MGHRA, CDR2 YSYEKL. CDR3 size: 15 residues. V gave up 1 base and J gave up 7 bases; unmatched junction bases: 5. The CDR3 loop is CASSQGGQGATGYTF. In DNA form, the CDR3 reads TGCGCCAGCAGCCAAGGCGGACAGGGGGCCACTGGCTACACCTTC.

The V call is TRBV2, the J call TRBJ1-1; maybe TRBD1 (5 bases). Germline V gene lookup returns CDR1 SNHLY and CDR2 FYNNEI. The length of the CDR3 is 13 residues. V gave up 4 bases and J gave up 11 bases, with 17 bases separating them. The CDR3 DNA follows: TGTGCCAGCAGTGGGACGCCCGGAGGGACGGCTTTCTTT. Translating it yields CASSGTPGGTAFF.

The chain recombines TRBV6-8 with TRBJ1-1; D unresolved. With 9 bases removed from V and 6 bases from J, the gap between germline ends came to 11 bases. This CDR3 comprises 11 residues. The germline V gene encodes CDR1 MNHGY and CDR2 SAAAGT. The CDR3 DNA reads as TGTGCCAGAAGATGGGCCTCTGAAGCTTTCTTT. This sequence encodes CARRWASEAFF.

The genes are TRBV9 and TRBJ2-3, with TRBD2 identical over 10 bases. CDR1 SGDLS and CDR2 YYNGEE come from the germline V gene. Unmatched junction bases numbered 2, after V lost 3 bases and J lost 1 base. This CDR3 is built from 15 residues. The CDR3 sequence is CASSAAGGGTDTQYF. As DNA, the CDR3 is TGTGCCAGCAGCGCAGCGGGGGGGGGCACAGATACGCAGTATTTT.

This rearrangement joins TRBV3-1 (or the pseudogene TRBV3-2) to TRBJ2-5, with TRBD1 identical over 7 bases. With V trimmed by 3 bases and J by 3 bases, 7 bases remained unmatched. Germline assignment: CDR1 LGHDT and CDR2 YNNKEL (reference sequence). This CDR3 spans 15 amino acids. CDR3 in amino acids: CASSHSPGTEETQYF. The CDR3 DNA reads as TGTGCCAGCAGCCATTCCCCCGGGACAGAAGAGACCCAGTACTTC.

This clone occurred many times. The rearrangement joins TRBV28 to TRBJ1-1, with 9 bases aligning to TRBD1. V dropped 5 bases and J dropped 3; count of bases not matched to a gene: 22. CDR1 and CDR2 (germline): MDHEN, SYDVKM. The CDR3 contains 20 residues. The CDR3 bases are TGTGCCAGCAGTCCATCTACTAAACTTGGGACAGGGATGAGTTACACTGAAGCTTTCTTT. It encodes CASSPSTKLGTGMSYTEAFF.

This chain connects TRBV30 to TRBJ2-2; TRBD2 agrees at 7 bases. CDR3 length: 14 amino acids. Per germline, CDR1 GTSNPN and CDR2 SVGIG (reference sequence). The junction had 7 bases not matched to a gene; V was cut back by 2 bases and J by 7 bases. The CDR3 sequence is CAWSPDPGGGELFF. DNA for the CDR3: TGTGCCTGGAGTCCCGACCCGGGAGGCGGGGAGCTGTTTTTT.

The chain couples TRBV19 to TRBJ1-1; 8 bases map to TRBD1. The junction had 9 bases not matched to a gene; V was cut back by 6 bases and J by 0 bases. Germline assignment: CDR1 LNHDA and CDR2 SQIVND (reference sequence). The length of the CDR3 is 16 residues. The CDR3 is CASRGRQGMMNTEAFF. CDR3 DNA: TGTGCCAGTAGGGGACGACAGGGGATGATGAACACTGAAGCTTTCTTT. Complete variable domain (other parts from reference TRBV19 and TRBJ1-1): DGGITQSPKYLFRKEGQNVTLSCEQNLNHDAMYWYRQDPGQGLRLIYYSQIVNDFQKGDIAEGYSVSREKKESFPLTVTSAQKNPTAFYLCASRGRQGMMNTEAFFGQGTRLTVV.

V gene TRBV19 combines with J gene TRBJ1-1; D not resolved. This CDR3 has 13 residues. From germline, CDR1 is LNHDA and CDR2 SQIVND (reference sequence). The V gene lost 10 bases and the J gene lost 4 bases, with 16 bases spanning the gap. In DNA form, the CDR3 reads TGTGCCACCAACGAGGCGGTGGGCACTGAAGCTTTCTTT. This gives the protein CATNEAVGTEAFF. The full variable domain, completed using reference TRBV19 and TRBJ1-1, is DGGITQSPKYLFRKEGQNVTLSCEQNLNHDAMYWYRQDPGQGLRLIYYSQIVNDFQKGDIAEGYSVSREKKESFPLTVTSAQKNPTAFYLCATNEAVGTEAFFGQGTRLTVV.

CDR3 residues: CASSPRQATYNSPLHF. CDR3 coding DNA: TGCGCCAGCAGCCCCAGACAGGCTACCTATAATTCACCCCTCCACTTT. The chain links TRBV5-1 to TRBJ1-6, with a tentative D call TRBD1 (6 bases). Germline assignment: CDR1 SGHRS and CDR2 YFSETQ. The length of the CDR3 is 16 residues. Trimming removed 4 bases at V and 2 bases at J, with 13 bases between.

This chain joins TRBV6-1 and TRBJ1-5; 8 nucleotides agree with TRBD1. With 1 base clipped from V and 3 bases from J, the junction kept 11 bases outside the gene matches. Per germline, CDR1 MNHNS and CDR2 SASEGT. The CDR3 covers 18 residues. The CDR3 region is CASSEEVGTGPVNQPQHF. The CDR3 DNA is TGTGCCAGCAGTGAAGAGGTAGGGACAGGTCCGGTCAATCAGCCCCAGCATTTT.

A single count supports this clone. The V and J genes are TRBV9 and TRBJ1-6; D may be TRBD1 (5 bases). The CDR3 runs 14 residues. CDR1 is SGDLS, CDR2 YYNGEE, per germline. The V gene lost 2 bases and the J gene lost 5 bases, with 8 bases spanning the gap. The CDR3 coding sequence is TGTGCCAGCAGCGTTGGACACGATAATTCACCCCTCCACTTT. It specifies CASSVGHDNSPLHF.

This chain links TRBV7-3 with TRBJ2-1; D ambiguous. CDR1 and CDR2 (germline): SGHTA, FQGTGA. This CDR3 has 15 residues. The ends were cut back, 1 base at V and 9 bases at J, with 16 bases in the middle. CDR3 sequence reads: CASSLNPPLESEQFF. The CDR3 DNA is TGTGCCAGCAGCTTAAATCCACCCCTCGAGTCTGAGCAGTTCTTC. Full variable domain (missing parts from reference TRBV7-3 and TRBJ2-1): GAGVSQTPSNKVTEKGKYVELRCDPISGHTALYWYRQSLGQGPEFLIYFQGTGAADDSGLPNDRFFAVRPEGSVSTLKIQRTERGDSAVYLCASSLNPPLESEQFFGPGTRLTVL.